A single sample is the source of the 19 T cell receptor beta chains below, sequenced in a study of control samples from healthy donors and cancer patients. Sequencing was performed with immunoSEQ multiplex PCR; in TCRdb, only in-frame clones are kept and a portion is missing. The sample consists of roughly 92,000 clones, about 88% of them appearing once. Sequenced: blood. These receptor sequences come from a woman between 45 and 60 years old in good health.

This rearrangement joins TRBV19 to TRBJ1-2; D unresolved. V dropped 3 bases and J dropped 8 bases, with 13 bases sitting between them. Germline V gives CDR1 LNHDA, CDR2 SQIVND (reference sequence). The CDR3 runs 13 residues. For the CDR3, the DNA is TGTGCCAGTAGTATGTTCCCGAGTCCCGGCTACACCTTC. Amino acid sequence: CASSMFPSPGYTF.

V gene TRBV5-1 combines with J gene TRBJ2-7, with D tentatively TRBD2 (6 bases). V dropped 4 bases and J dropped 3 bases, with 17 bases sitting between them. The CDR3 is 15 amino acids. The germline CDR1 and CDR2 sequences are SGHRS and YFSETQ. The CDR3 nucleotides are TGCGCCAGCAGCCCAACCCGGGGGACGAGCTACGAGCAGTACTTC. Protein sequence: CASSPTRGTSYEQYF.

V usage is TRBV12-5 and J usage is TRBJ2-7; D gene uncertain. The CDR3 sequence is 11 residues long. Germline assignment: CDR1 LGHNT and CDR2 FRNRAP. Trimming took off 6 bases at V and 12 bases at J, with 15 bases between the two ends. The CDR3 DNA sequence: TGTGCTAGTGGCGAATGGGGTAAGCCGTACTTC. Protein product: CASGEWGKPYF.

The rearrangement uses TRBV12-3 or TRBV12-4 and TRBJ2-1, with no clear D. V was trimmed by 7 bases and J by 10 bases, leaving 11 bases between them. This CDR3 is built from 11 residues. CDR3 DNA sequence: TGTGCCAGCACTCGCGGCTCGGAGCAGTTCTTC. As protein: CASTRGSEQFF.

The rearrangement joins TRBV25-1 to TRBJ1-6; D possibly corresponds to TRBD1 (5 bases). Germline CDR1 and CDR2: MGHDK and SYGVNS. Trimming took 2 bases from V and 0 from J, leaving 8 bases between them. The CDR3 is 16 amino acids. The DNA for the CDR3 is TGTGCCAGCAGTGAACGGGACGGCTCCTATAATTCACCCCTCCACTTT. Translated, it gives CASSERDGSYNSPLHF.

CDR3 nucleotide sequence: TGTGCCAGCACCCTGTCCGGAGATACGCAGTATTTT. This encodes CASTLSGDTQYF. V is TRBV5-6 and J is TRBJ2-3; D not resolved. V was cut by 6 bases and J by 5 bases, with 10 bases left in between. In germline, CDR1 is SGHDT, CDR2 YYEEEE. The CDR3 contains 12 residues.

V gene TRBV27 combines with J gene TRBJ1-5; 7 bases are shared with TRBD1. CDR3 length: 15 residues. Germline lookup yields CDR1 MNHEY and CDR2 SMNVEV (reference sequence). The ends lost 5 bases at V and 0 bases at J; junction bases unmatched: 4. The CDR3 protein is CASSPDRVSNQPQHF. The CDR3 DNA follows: TGTGCCAGCAGTCCTGACAGGGTTAGCAATCAGCCCCAGCATTTT.

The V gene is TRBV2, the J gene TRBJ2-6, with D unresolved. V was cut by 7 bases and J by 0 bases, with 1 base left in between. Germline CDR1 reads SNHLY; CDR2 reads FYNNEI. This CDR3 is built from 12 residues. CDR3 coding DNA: TGTGCCAGCACCTCTGGGGCCAACGTCCTGACTTTC. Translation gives CASTSGANVLTF.

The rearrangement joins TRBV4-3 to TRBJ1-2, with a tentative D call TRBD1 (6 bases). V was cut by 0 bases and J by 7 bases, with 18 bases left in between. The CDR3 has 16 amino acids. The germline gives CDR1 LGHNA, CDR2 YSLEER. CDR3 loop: CASSQDAGGVLPGYTF. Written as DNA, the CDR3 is TGCGCCAGCAGCCAAGATGCGGGGGGCGTCTTACCTGGCTACACCTTC.

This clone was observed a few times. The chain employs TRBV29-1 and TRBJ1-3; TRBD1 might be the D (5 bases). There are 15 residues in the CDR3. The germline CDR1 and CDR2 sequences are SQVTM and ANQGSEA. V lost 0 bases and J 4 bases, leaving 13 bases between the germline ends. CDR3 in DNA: TGCAGCGTTGAAGATGCGGGGGAAAGAGGAAACACCATATATTTT. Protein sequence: CSVEDAGERGNTIYF.

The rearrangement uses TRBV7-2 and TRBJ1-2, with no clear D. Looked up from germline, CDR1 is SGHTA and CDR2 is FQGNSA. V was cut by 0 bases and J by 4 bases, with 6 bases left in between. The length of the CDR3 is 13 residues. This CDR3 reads CASSLAVSYGYTF. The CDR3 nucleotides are TGTGCCAGCAGCTTAGCGGTTAGCTATGGCTACACCTTC.

CDR3 DNA: TGTGCCAGCAGCAGCGGGGCATCCTACGAGCAGTACTTC. Its translation: CASSSGASYEQYF. The chain links TRBV7-2 to TRBJ2-7; 7 nucleotides match TRBD2. Trimming cost V 5 bases and J 1 base; bases outside gene matches: 2. This CDR3 is built from 13 residues. Germline loops: CDR1 SGHTA, CDR2 FQGNSA. Full variable domain (remainder filled in from reference TRBV7-2 and TRBJ2-7): GAGVSQSPSNKVTEKGKDVELRCDPISGHTALYWYRQSLGQGLEFLIYFQGNSAPDKSGLPSDRFSAERTGGSVSTLTIQRTQQEDSAVYLCASSSGASYEQYFGPGTRLTVT.

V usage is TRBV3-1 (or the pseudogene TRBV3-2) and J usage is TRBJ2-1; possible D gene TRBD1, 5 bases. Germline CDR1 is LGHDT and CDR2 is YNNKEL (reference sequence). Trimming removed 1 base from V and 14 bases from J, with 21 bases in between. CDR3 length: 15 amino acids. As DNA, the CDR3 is TGTGCCAGCAGCCAAGGACAGAGCCAAGGAAAGAGGAAGTTCTTC. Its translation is CASSQGQSQGKRKFF.

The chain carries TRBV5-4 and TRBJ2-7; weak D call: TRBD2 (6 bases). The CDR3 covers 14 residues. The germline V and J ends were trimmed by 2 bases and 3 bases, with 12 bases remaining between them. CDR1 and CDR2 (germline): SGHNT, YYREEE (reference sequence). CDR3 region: CASSFGGRYYEQYF. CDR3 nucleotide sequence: TGTGCCAGCAGCTTCGGGGGAAGGTACTACGAGCAGTACTTC.

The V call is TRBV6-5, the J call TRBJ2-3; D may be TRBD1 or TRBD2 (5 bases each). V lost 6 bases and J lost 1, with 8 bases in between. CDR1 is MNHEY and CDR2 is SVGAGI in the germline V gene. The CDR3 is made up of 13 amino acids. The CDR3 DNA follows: TGTGCCAGCAGACGGGACGGCACAGATACGCAGTATTTT. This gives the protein CASRRDGTDTQYF.

CDR3 DNA: TGCGCCAGCAGTCCCAAAACCAAGGCCTTCTGGAACACTGAAGCTTTCTTT. The encoded protein is CASSPKTKAFWNTEAFF. The chain is built from TRBV23-1 and TRBJ1-1; D unresolved. TRBV23-1 has ORF status, its function being uncertain. The CDR3 sequence is 17 residues long. V was clipped by 4 bases and J by 1 base, with 19 bases between them.

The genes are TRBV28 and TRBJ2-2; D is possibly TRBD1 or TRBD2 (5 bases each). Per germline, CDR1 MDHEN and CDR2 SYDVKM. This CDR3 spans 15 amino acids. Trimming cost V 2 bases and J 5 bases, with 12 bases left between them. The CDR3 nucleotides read TGTGCCAGCAGTTTAGCAGGGTCGGGGACCGGGGAGCTGTTTTTT. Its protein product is CASSLAGSGTGELFF.

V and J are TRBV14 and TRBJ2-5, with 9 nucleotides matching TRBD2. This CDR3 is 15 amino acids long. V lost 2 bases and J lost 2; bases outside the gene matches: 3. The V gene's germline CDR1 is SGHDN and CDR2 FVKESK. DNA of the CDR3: TGTGCCAGCAGCCAATGGACTAGCGCTCAAGAGACCCAGTACTTC. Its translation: CASSQWTSAQETQYF.

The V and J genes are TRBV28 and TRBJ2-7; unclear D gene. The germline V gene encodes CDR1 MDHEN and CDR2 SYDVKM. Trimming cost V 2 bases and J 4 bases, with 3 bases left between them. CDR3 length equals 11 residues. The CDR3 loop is CASSLRYEQYF. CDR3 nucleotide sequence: TGTGCCAGCAGTTTAAGGTACGAGCAGTACTTC.